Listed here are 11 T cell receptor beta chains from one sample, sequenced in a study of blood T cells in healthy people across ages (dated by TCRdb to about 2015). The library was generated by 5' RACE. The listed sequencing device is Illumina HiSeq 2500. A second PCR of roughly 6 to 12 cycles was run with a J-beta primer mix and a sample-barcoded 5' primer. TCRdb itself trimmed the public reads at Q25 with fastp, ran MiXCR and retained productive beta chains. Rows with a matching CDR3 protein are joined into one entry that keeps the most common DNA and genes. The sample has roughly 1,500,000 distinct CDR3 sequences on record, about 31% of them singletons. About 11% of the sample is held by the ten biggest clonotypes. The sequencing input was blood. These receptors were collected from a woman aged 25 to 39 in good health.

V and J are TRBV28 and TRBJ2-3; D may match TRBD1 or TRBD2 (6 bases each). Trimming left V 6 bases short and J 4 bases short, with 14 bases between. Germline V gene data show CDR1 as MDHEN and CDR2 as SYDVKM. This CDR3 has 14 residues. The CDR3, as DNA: TGTGCCAGCAGGGGCGAGGGGGGCGCAGATACGCAGTATTTT. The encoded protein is CASRGEGGADTQYF.

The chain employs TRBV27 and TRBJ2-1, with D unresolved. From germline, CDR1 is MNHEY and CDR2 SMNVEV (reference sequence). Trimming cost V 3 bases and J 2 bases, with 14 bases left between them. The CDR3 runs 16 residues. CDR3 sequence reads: CASSLADRLPYNEQFF. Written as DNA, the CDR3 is TGTGCCAGCAGTTTGGCAGACCGGCTTCCCTACAATGAGCAGTTCTTC.

This chain's CDR3 is CASSLPRSSTYYEQYF. Here the CDR3 DNA reads TGTGCCAGCAGCTTGCCCAGGTCCTCTACGTACTACGAGCAGTACTTC. The V and J genes are TRBV5-5 and TRBJ2-1; D call uncertain. The DNA matches TRBJ2-7 better at its end, which makes the J call doubtful. Germline V gives CDR1 SGHKS, CDR2 YYEKEE (reference sequence). The length of the CDR3 is 16 residues.

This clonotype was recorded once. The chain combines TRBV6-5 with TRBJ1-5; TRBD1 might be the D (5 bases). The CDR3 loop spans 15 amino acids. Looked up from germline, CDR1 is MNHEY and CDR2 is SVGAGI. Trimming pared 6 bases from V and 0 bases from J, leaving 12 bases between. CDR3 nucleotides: TGTGCCAGCAGCGGGGACCTCACTAGCAATCAGCCCCAGCATTTT. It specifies CASSGDLTSNQPQHF.

The CDR3 DNA reads as TGTGCCAGCAGCACTACCGGGACTAGCTTCGATGAGCAGTTCTTC. It encodes CASSTTGTSFDEQFF. This rearrangement joins TRBV5-4 to TRBJ2-1; 9 bases match TRBD2. The CDR3 loop spans 15 amino acids. Germline V gene lookup returns CDR1 SGHNT and CDR2 YYREEE (reference sequence). The trim removed 4 bases at V and 8 bases at J, leaving 10 bases unmatched.

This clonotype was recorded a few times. DNA of the CDR3: TGCAGTGCTAGGTGGGGCACTGAAGCTTTCTTT. Protein product: CSARWGTEAFF. The V gene is TRBV20-1, the J gene TRBJ1-1; no clear D gene. V was cut by 3 bases and J by 4 bases, with 6 bases left in between. CDR3 length: 11 residues. Germline loops: CDR1 DFQATT, CDR2 SNEGSKA (reference sequence).

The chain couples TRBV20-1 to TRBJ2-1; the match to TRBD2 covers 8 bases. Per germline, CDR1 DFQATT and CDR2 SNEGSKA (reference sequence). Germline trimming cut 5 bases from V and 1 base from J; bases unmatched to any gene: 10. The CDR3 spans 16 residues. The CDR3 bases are TGCAGTGCTGGCGGGCGGGAGGAGATGTCCTACAATGAGCAGTTCTTC. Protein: CSAGGREEMSYNEQFF.

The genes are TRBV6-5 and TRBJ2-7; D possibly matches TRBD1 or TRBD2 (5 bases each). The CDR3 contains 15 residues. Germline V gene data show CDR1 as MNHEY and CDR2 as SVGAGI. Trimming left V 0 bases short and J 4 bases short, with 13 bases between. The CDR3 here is CASSYSRGAKYEQYF. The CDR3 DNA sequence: TGTGCCAGCAGTTACTCTAGGGGAGCAAAGTACGAGCAGTACTTC.

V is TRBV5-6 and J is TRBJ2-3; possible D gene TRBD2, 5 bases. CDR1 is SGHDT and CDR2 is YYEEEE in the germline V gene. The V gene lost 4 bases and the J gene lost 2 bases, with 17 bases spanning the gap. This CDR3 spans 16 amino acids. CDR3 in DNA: TGTGCCAGCAGCCACCCGACGGGGTCGTTCACAGATACGCAGTATTTT. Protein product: CASSHPTGSFTDTQYF. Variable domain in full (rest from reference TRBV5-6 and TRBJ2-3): DAGVTQSPTHLIKTRGQQVTLRCSPKSGHDTVSWYQQALGQGPQFIFQYYEEEERQRGNFPDRFSGHQFPNYSSELNVNALLLGDSALYLCASSHPTGSFTDTQYFGPGTRLTVL.

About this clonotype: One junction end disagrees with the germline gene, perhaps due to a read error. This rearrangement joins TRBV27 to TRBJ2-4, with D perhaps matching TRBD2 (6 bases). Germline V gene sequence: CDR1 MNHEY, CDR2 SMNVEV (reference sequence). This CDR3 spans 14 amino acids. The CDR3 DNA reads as TGTGCCGGCAGTACAGTGGGGGGTGGTAACATTCAGTACTTC. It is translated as CAGSTVGGGNIQYF.

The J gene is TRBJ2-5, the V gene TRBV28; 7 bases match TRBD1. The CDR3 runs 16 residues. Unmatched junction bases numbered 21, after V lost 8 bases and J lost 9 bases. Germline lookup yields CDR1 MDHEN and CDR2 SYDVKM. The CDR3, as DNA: TGTGCCAGCGCACGGCTCGGACAGGAGGCAGAGGTGGCCCAGTACTTC. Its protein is CASARLGQEAEVAQYF.